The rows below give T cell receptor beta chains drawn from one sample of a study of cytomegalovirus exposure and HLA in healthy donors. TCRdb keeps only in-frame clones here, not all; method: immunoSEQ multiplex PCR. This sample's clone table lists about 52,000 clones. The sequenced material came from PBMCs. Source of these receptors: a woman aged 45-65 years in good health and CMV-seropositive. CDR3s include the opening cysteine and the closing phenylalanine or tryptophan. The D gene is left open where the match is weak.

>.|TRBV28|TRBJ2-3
TGTGCCAGCAGTCCCCTTCGACTCAACACAGATACGCAGTATTTT
CASSPLRLNTDTQYF
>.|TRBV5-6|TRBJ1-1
TGTGCCAGCAGCTTCCGGGGCGGGGGAAACACTGAAGCTTTCTTT
CASSFRGGGNTEAFF
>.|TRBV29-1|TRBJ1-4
TGCAGCGCTGGAGGGCTGGCTAATGAAAAACTGTTTTTT
CSAGGLANEKLFF
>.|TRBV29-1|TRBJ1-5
TGCAGCGTTGGCGGAGGCAATCAGCCCCAGCATTTT
CSVGGGNQPQHF
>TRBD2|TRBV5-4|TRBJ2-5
TGTGCCAGCAGCATCGGACTAGCGGAACAAGAGACCCAGTACTTC
CASSIGLAEQETQYF
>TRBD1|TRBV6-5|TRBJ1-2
TGTGCCAGCAGTTACTCTACGGGACAGGGCAACTATGGCTACACCTTC
CASSYSTGQGNYGYTF
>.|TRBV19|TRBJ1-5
TGTGCCAGTAGTATCGGACCGGGGGATCAGCCCCAGCATTTT
CASSIGPGDQPQHF
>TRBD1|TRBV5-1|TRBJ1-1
TGCGCCAGCAGCTCTGGTAGGGGGCCAGGAGGTGAAGCTTTCTTT
CASSSGRGPGGEAFF
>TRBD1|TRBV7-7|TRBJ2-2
TGTGCCAGCAGCATCTGGACAGGAACGGGGGAGCTGTTTTTT
CASSIWTGTGELFF
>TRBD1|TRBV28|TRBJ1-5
TGTGCCAGCAGTGGGTTAGGGACAGGGGCCAGCAATCAGCCCCAGCATTTT
CASSGLGTGASNQPQHF
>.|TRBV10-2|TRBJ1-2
TGCGCCAGCAGTGAAAGGAGAATCAACTATGGCTACACCTTC
CASSERRINYGYTF
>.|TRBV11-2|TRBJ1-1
TGTGCCAGCAGCTTAGATCCGGGGAGCACTGAAGCTTTCTTT
CASSLDPGSTEAFF
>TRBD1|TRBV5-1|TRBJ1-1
TGCGCCAGCAGACCGGGACAGGGCATCGCTGAAGATTTCTTT
CASRPGQGIAEDFF
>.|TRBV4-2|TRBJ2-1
TGTGCCAGCAGCCAAGATGTTGGGCGGGCGAACTACAATGAGCAGTTCTTC
CASSQDVGRANYNEQFF
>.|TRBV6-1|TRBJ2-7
TGTGCCAGCAGTGATGGCCCTTACTACGAGCAGTACTTC
CASSDGPYYEQYF
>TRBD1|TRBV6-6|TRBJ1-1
TGTGCCAGCAGGGACCAGGGGGTTGGGACTGAAGCTTTCTTT
CASRDQGVGTEAFF
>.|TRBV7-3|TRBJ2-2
TGTGCCAGCAGCTTGAGACGGGACACCGGGGAGCTGTTTTTT
CASSLRRDTGELFF
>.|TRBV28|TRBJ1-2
TGTGGCCAAACCATAGCTAACTATGGCTACACCTTC
CGQTIANYGYTF
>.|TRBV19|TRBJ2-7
TGTGCCAGTAGTGATGCGTGGGACACTCGGAGGCACGAGCAGTACTTC
CASSDAWDTRRHEQYF
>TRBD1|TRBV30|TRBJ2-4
TGTGCCACGGACAGGGGGCTTGACAAAAACATTCAGTACTTC
CATDRGLDKNIQYF
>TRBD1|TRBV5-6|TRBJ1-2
TGTGCCAGCACCCCCGTGGGGACAGGGAATCACTATGGCTACACCTTC
CASTPVGTGNHYGYTF
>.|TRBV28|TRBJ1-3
TGTGCCAGCAGTTCAGGGAGAAACACCATATATTTT
CASSSGRNTIYF
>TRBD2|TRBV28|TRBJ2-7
TGTGCCAGCAGCCTTCCCGGGACTAGCGGATCCTACGAACAGTACTTC
CASSLPGTSGSYEQYF
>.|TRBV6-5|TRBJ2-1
TGTGCCAGCAGCCTAGACTCGGGTTACTACAATGAGCAGTTCTTC
CASSLDSGYYNEQFF
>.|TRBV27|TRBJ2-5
TGTGCCAGCAGGCCCGGAGGCCTCCGGGAGACCCAGTACTTC
CASRPGGLRETQYF
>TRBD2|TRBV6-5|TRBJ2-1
TGTGCCAGCAGTTACTCGACGGCGGGGGGGTACAATGAGCAGTTCTTC
CASSYSTAGGYNEQFF
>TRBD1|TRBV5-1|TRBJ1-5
TGCGCCAACCTTGGACAGGGGGGTCAGCCCCAGCATTTT
CANLGQGGQPQHF
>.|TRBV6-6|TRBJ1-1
TGTGCCAGCAGTTACCAAGGGGTTCTCCCTGAAGCTTTCTTT
CASSYQGVLPEAFF
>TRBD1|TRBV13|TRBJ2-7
TGTGCCAGCAGCTCACTCGGGACAGGCCTCTCCTACGAGCAGTACTTC
CASSSLGTGLSYEQYF
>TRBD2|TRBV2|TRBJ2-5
TGTGCCAGCAGCCTAGGGACTAGCGGGAGTAGGGAGACCCAGTACTTC
CASSLGTSGSRETQYF
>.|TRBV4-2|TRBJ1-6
TGTGCCAGCAGCCAGAGCGATATCTCGAATTCACCCCTCCACTTT
CASSQSDISNSPLHF
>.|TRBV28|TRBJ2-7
TGTGCCAGCAGTATAGCCGGGAGATCCTACGAGCAGTACTTC
CASSIAGRSYEQYF
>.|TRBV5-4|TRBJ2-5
TGTGCCAGCAGCTGGACTGGTAGGATCGAGACCCAGTACTTC
CASSWTGRIETQYF
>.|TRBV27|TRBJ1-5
TGTGCCAGCGGCAACAGGAATCAGCCCCAGCATTTT
CASGNRNQPQHF
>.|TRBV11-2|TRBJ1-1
TGTGCCAGCAGCTTAGCTCGGGGGAACACTGAAGCTTTCTTT
CASSLARGNTEAFF
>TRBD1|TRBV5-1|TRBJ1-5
TGCGCCAGCAGCGGATCTACAGGGGGCAGTCAGCCCCAGCATTTT
CASSGSTGGSQPQHF
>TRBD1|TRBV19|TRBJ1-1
TGTGCCAGTATCAAGGGGGACAGGGGGCGCGGGACTGAAGCTTTCTTT
CASIKGDRGRGTEAFF
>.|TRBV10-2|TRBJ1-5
TGCGCCAGCAGGACACAGGGCTTCGATCAGCCCCAGCATTTT
CASRTQGFDQPQHF
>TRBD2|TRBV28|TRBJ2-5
TGTGCCAGCAGTGAAATAGGGACTACCCAAGAGACCCAGTACTTC
CASSEIGTTQETQYF
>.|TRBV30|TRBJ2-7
TGTGCCTGGAGTGGACGGACAGTCTTATCCTACGAGCAGTACTTC
CAWSGRTVLSYEQYF
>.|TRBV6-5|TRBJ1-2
TGTGCCAGCAGTCAACCTCCAGGATATGGCTACACCTTC
CASSQPPGYGYTF
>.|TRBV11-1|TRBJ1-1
TGTGCCAGCAGGTCCCTAACAGAGAACACTGAAGCTTTCTTT
CASRSLTENTEAFF
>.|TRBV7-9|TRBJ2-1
TGTGCCAGCAGCTTAACGAGGGGGGGCCGTCTAATAAATGAGCAGTTCTTC
CASSLTRGGRLINEQFF
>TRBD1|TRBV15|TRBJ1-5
TGTGCCACCAACAGGGGCGGGTCCTTTAGCAATCAGCCCCAGCATTTT
CATNRGGSFSNQPQHF
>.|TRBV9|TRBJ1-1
TGTGCCAGCAGCGTAGGGAACAGGGAATCGACTGAAGCTTTCTTT
CASSVGNRESTEAFF
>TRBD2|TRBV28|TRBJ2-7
TGTGCCAGCAGATGGACTAGCGGGACCTACGAGCAGTACTTC
CASRWTSGTYEQYF
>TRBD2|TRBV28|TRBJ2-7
TGTGCCAGCAAGCCACCTGCGGGGGGCTACGAGCAGTACTTC
CASKPPAGGYEQYF
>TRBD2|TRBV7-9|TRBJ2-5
TGTGCCAGCAGCCAAGGACTAGCGGGAGTAGCCCAAGAGACCCAGTACTTC
CASSQGLAGVAQETQYF
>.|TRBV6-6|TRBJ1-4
TGTGCCAGCAGTTACTTAGGACAGAGCGAAAAACTGTTTTTT
CASSYLGQSEKLFF
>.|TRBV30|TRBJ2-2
TGTGCCTGGAGTCCTCTCGGGGCCGGGGAGCTGTTTTTT
CAWSPLGAGELFF
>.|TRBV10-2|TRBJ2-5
TGCGCCAGCAGTGAAGGGGGGGCAGTACAAGAGACCCAGTACTTC
CASSEGGAVQETQYF
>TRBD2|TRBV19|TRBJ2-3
TGTGCCAGTAGTTATACTAGCGCAGATACGCAGTATTTT
CASSYTSADTQYF
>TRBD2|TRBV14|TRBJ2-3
TGTGCCAGCAGCCAAGACGGCGCGGGGGTTCAAGATACGCAGTATTTT
CASSQDGAGVQDTQYF
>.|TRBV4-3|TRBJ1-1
TGCGCCAGCAGCCAAGACCTACCAGGTAGTGGCACTGAAGCTTTCTTT
CASSQDLPGSGTEAFF